Listed here are 8 T cell receptor beta chains from one sample, sequenced in a study of shared clonotypes between healthy human individuals. Measured with immunoSEQ multiplex PCR; TCRdb has only the in-frame clones, and not every one. The data show about 2.4 million clones, with under 95% seen just once and 0.36% held by the top ten. Sequencing input: naive CD4+ T cells from PBMCs. The subset is: CD45RA+ positively selected. Source of these receptors: a man younger than 30 in good health. Some clones in this sample may be carry-over from other donors' samples.

This clone was detected only once. This rearrangement joins TRBV29-1 to TRBJ1-1; D gene uncertain. Germline values: CDR1 SQVTM, CDR2 ANQGSEA. This CDR3 is 15 amino acids long. Trimming removed 4 bases from V and 3 bases from J, with 18 bases in between. DNA for the CDR3: TGCAGCGTTGTAGGTTTTCCAAATCTTGACACTGAAGCTTTCTTT. Protein sequence: CSVVGFPNLDTEAFF.

J is TRBJ2-1 and V is TRBV5-1; 13 nucleotides match TRBD2. Germline lookup yields CDR1 SGHRS and CDR2 YFSETQ. This CDR3 comprises 15 residues. Trimming at V came to 7 bases and at J to 8 bases, leaving 9 bases not matched to a gene. The CDR3 DNA follows: TGCGCCAGCCATGCCGGGACTAGCGGGATGTATGAGCAGTTCTTC. It yields the protein CASHAGTSGMYEQFF.

The CDR3: CAWSAFTGNGAGELFF. DNA of the CDR3: TGTGCCTGGAGTGCTTTTACAGGGAATGGGGCCGGGGAGCTGTTTTTT. This chain uses TRBV30 with TRBJ2-2, with TRBD1 as a possible D gene (6 bases). This CDR3 is 16 amino acids long. Germline V gene sequence: CDR1 GTSNPN, CDR2 SVGIG (reference sequence). V lost 1 base, J lost 6 bases, and 18 bases lay in between.

This chain connects TRBV7-2 to TRBJ2-1, with TRBD2 as a possible D gene (6 bases). Germline assignment: CDR1 SGHTA and CDR2 FQGNSA. Trimming pared 5 bases from V and 8 bases from J, leaving 19 bases between. This CDR3 has 15 amino acids. The CDR3 protein is CASSPERLPGDEQFF. DNA of the CDR3: TGTGCCAGCAGCCCAGAGCGCCTCCCGGGGGATGAGCAGTTCTTC.

This clone was detected once. V and J are TRBV7-2 and TRBJ2-1, with D possibly TRBD2 on 5 matching bases. The CDR3 has 12 residues. Trimming cost V 5 bases and J 14 bases, with 16 bases left between them. Germline V CDR1 and CDR2: SGHTA, FQGNSA. The DNA for the CDR3 is TGTGCCAGCAGCCCAAGCGGTCTGGCGGAGTTCTTC. Its protein is CASSPSGLAEFF.

The table lists this clone with a count of one. This chain links TRBV28 with TRBJ2-3; D may correspond to TRBD1 or TRBD2 (5 bases each). The CDR3 sequence is 15 residues long. Germline loops: CDR1 MDHEN, CDR2 SYDVKM. The germline V and J ends were trimmed by 3 bases and 4 bases, with 14 bases remaining between them. The CDR3 DNA reads as TGTGCCAGCAGTTTTTTTGGTACGGGGCCAGATACGCAGTATTTT. Its protein is CASSFFGTGPDTQYF.

V usage is TRBV7-8 and J usage is TRBJ2-7, with a weak D call TRBD2 (5 bases). The V end was cut by 3 bases, the J end by 7 bases, with 16 bases between. Germline V gene data show CDR1 as SGHVS and CDR2 as FQNEAQ. The CDR3 covers 14 residues. The CDR3 spells CASSLLEGLREQYF. The CDR3 DNA reads as TGTGCCAGCAGCTTGCTCGAGGGCTTGAGAGAGCAGTACTTC.

This sequence joins TRBV28 and TRBJ1-2; 7 bases agree with TRBD1. J gave up 9 bases and V 4 bases, and 17 bases lay outside the gene matches. Germline CDR1 MDHEN, CDR2 SYDVKM. The CDR3 consists of 16 residues. CDR3: CASSSKARQGGLRYTF. Written as DNA, the CDR3 is TGTGCCAGCAGTTCCAAAGCGCGACAGGGAGGTTTACGCTACACCTTC.